This TCR beta chain was profiled in a study of blood T cells in healthy people across ages. The authors extracted at least 6 micrograms of total RNA per sample. V dropped 0 bases and J dropped 4; count of bases not matched to a gene: 12. This CDR3 spans 18 amino acids. Germline CDR1 and CDR2: SGHKS and YYEKEE (reference sequence). A second PCR of about 6 to 11 cycles used a sample-barcoded 5' primer and a J-beta primer mix. Using its own MiXCR run on the 5' RACE reads, TCRdb lists one record per CDR3 protein. The table includes around 1,000,000 distinct CDR3 sequences, under 30% detected once. This clonotype was observed a handful of times. These data were likewise used in another study, on T cells of mothers and their children.

This clonotype was obtained from a girl aged 2 to 10 in good health. The rearrangement joins TRBV5-5 to TRBJ2-5, with 10 bases lining up with TRBD1. Sequencing was done on a sample of blood. This CDR3 reads CASSLVLSGTGDRETQYF. The CDR3 nucleotides are TGTGCCAGCAGCTTGGTTTTGTCCGGGACAGGGGATCGAGAGACCCAGTACTTC.